A single sample is the source of the 12 T cell receptor beta chains below, sequenced in a study of OX40 agonist ivuxolimab in advanced cancers. The protocol was immunoSEQ multiplex PCR, while the TCRdb copy is restricted to in-frame clones and leaves out a portion. Among some 50,000 clones, around four fifths were seen once, and the ten largest hold approximately 2.8%. The material was CD4+ or CD8+ T cells sorted from blood, obtained in a trial of the OX40 agonist ivuxolimab. The receptors come from an adult with an advanced solid tumor such as melanoma, head and neck, liver or kidney cancer.

This clone was counted once. This rearrangement joins TRBV28 to TRBJ1-4; D is perhaps TRBD1 (6 bases). V was cut by 10 bases and J by 8 bases, with 14 bases left in between. The germline V gene encodes CDR1 MDHEN and CDR2 SYDVKM. The CDR3 contains 12 residues. The CDR3 DNA sequence: TGTGCCATCCGTGGGGGGGCCGAAAAACTGTTTTTT. It is translated as CAIRGGAEKLFF.

This clone was detected a few times. The junction shows a germline mismatch at one end, possibly a read error. This sequence joins TRBV7-7 and TRBJ1-1; the D is unclear. CDR3 size: 14 residues. The germline CDR1 and CDR2 sequences are SSHAT and FNYEAQ (reference sequence). CDR3: CASSLEMGSTEAFF. The CDR3 region has the DNA TGTGCTAGCAGCTTAGAAATGGGGTCGACTGAAGCTTTCTTT. The whole variable domain, filled in from reference TRBV7-7 and TRBJ1-1, reads GAGVSQSPRYKVTKRGQDVTLRCDPISSHATLYWYQQALGQGPEFLTYFNYEAQPDKSGLPSDRFSAERPEGSISTLTIQRTEQRDSAMYRCASSLEMGSTEAFFGQGTRLTVV.

The V call is TRBV4-3, the J call TRBJ2-4; 7 nucleotides align to TRBD1. The V gene's germline CDR1 is LGHNA and CDR2 YSLEER. CDR3 length equals 14 residues. V was clipped by 2 bases and J by 14 bases; unmatched bases: 12. CDR3 residues: CASSQNAGTATKYF. The DNA of the CDR3 is TGCGCCAGCAGCCAAAACGCCGGGACAGCAACCAAGTACTTC.

This sequence joins TRBV7-3 and TRBJ2-5; TRBD2 agrees at 8 bases. Germline lookup yields CDR1 SGHTA and CDR2 FQGTGA. CDR3 length: 15 amino acids. The V segment lost 6 bases and the J segment 2 bases; nucleotides outside the gene matches: 8. The CDR3 nucleotides read TGTGCCAGCAGTGTTAGCGGGGAGACGCAAGAGACCCAGTACTTC. This codes for CASSVSGETQETQYF.

The rearrangement links TRBV28 to TRBJ1-6; D not certain. CDR1 is MDHEN and CDR2 is SYDVKM in the germline V gene. CDR3 length: 17 residues. Between the trimmed V and J ends, which lost 5 bases and 6 bases, there was a span of 20 bases. CDR3 region: CASSTGRAQSGNSPLHF. The DNA for the CDR3 is TGTGCCAGCAGTACCGGCCGGGCCCAGTCGGGTAATTCACCCCTCCACTTT.

The CDR3 is CASSRKVYF. In nucleotides, the CDR3 is TGTGCCAGCAGCCGGAAGGTATATTTT. This chain connects TRBV3-1 (or the pseudogene TRBV3-2) to TRBJ1-3; D call uncertain. This CDR3 contains 9 residues. With 4 bases removed from V and 14 bases from J, the gap between germline ends came to 6 bases. Germline assignment: CDR1 LGHDT and CDR2 YNNKEL (reference sequence).

This clone was detected a few times. This rearrangement joins TRBV7-2 to TRBJ2-5, with D possibly matching TRBD2 (7 bases). The CDR3 contains 19 residues. V lost 4 bases and J lost 5, with 29 bases in between. CDR1 and CDR2 from the germline V gene are SGHTA and FQGNSA. The CDR3, as DNA: TGTGCCAGCAGCTGGAGGTGGGGGACTAAGGCACGGCAGGGGGAGACCCAGTACTTC. This gives the protein CASSWRWGTKARQGETQYF.

This clone was counted only a few times. V gene TRBV5-4 combines with J gene TRBJ1-6, with 7 nucleotides matching TRBD1. The CDR3 has 14 amino acids. Germline CDR1 is SGHNT and CDR2 is YYREEE (reference sequence). The V gene end was trimmed by 3 bases and the J gene end by 10 bases; junction bases not matched to a gene: 7. The CDR3 region has the DNA TGTGCCAGCAGCTCTAGACAGGGACGATCACCCCTCCACTTT. Protein: CASSSRQGRSPLHF. The full variable domain, in which reference TRBV5-4 and TRBJ1-6 provide the parts outside the CDR3, is ETGVTQSPTHLIKTRGQQVTLRCSSQSGHNTVSWYQQALGQGPQFIFQYYREEENGRGNFPPRFSGLQFPNYSSELNVNALELDDSALYLCASSSRQGRSPLHFGNGTRLTVT.

The V gene is TRBV19, the J gene TRBJ1-3, with D unresolved. The CDR3 runs 13 residues. The V end lost 9 bases, the J end lost 0 bases, and 9 bases lay between the germline ends. Germline V gene lookup returns CDR1 LNHDA and CDR2 SQIVND (reference sequence). The DNA of the CDR3 is TGTGCCAGCCGCCTAAGCTCTGGAAACACCATATATTTT. Translated: CASRLSSGNTIYF. Together with reference TRBV19 and TRBJ1-3, the CDR3 gives the full variable domain: DGGITQSPKYLFRKEGQNVTLSCEQNLNHDAMYWYRQDPGQGLRLIYYSQIVNDFQKGDIAEGYSVSREKKESFPLTVTSAQKNPTAFYLCASRLSSGNTIYFGEGSWLTVV.

The chain uses TRBV7-9 and TRBJ1-2; D remains unclear. The CDR3 extends over 14 amino acids. The germline V gene has CDR1 SEHNR and CDR2 FQNEAQ (reference sequence). Trimming took 5 bases from V and 4 from J, leaving 14 bases between them. Written as DNA, the CDR3 is TGTGCCAGCAGCACAATTCAGAGAGCCTATGGCTACACCTTC. Amino acid sequence: CASSTIQRAYGYTF.

The V gene is TRBV9, the J gene TRBJ1-1, with D possibly matching TRBD1 (5 bases). The CDR3 totals 15 residues. V was clipped by 4 bases and J by 0 bases, with 13 bases between them. Germline values: CDR1 SGDLS, CDR2 YYNGEE. CDR3 DNA sequence: TGTGCCAGCAGCCCTGGGGGAGTTATGAACACTGAAGCTTTCTTT. It translates to CASSPGGVMNTEAFF. The full variable domain, rest sourced from reference TRBV9 and TRBJ1-1, is DSGVTQTPKHLITATGQRVTLRCSPRSGDLSVYWYQQSLDQGLQFLIQYYNGEERAKGNILERFSAQQFPDLHSELNLSSLELGDSALYFCASSPGGVMNTEAFFGQGTRLTVV.

V and J are TRBV5-3 and TRBJ1-1; a weak D match, TRBD1 (5 bases). TRBV5-3 belongs to the ORF category, with a function that is uncertain. The V end was cut by 0 bases, the J end by 5 bases, with 17 bases between. The CDR3 is made up of 16 amino acids. Written as DNA, the CDR3 is TGTGCCAGAAGCTTGGCTGGGTGGGGGAGAAAGACTGAAGCTTTCTTT. This sequence encodes CARSLAGWGRKTEAFF.